This record looks at one T cell receptor (beta chain) sequence and its context. The entry originates in a study of blood T cell repertoires in COVID-19. In germline, CDR1 is SGHAT, CDR2 FQNNGV. The CDR3 has 15 amino acids. Trimming cost V 5 bases and J 5 bases; bases outside gene matches: 7. Assay: immunoSEQ multiplex PCR; the TCRdb copy retains only in-frame clones and omits some. The sample lists about 89,000 clones; about 91% were seen once. This sequence originates from a man aged 60-69 years with acute or convalescent COVID-19. Sequenced input: peripheral blood. The chain couples TRBV11-2 to TRBJ1-1, with TRBD1 matching 11 bases. The chain's CDR3 is CASSLGDRGKTEAFF. The DNA for the CDR3 is TGTGCCAGCAGCCTTGGGGACAGGGGGAAGACTGAAGCTTTCTTT.